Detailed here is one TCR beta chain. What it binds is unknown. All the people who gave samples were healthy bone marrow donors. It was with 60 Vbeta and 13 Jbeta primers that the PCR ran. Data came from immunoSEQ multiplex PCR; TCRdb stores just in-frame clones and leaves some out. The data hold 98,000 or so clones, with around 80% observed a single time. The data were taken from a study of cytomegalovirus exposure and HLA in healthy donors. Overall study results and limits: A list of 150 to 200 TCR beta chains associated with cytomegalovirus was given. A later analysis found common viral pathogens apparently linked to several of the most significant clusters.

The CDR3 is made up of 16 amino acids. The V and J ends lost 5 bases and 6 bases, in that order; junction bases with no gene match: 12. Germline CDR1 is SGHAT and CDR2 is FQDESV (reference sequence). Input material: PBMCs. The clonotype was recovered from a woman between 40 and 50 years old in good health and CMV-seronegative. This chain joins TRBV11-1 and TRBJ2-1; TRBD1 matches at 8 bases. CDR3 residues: CASSPRDGQGSNEQFF. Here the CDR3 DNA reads TGTGCCAGCAGCCCTAGGGATGGACAGGGAAGCAATGAGCAGTTCTTC.